What follows describes a single T cell receptor beta chain. This same CDR3 is encoded by further DNA sequences in the sample. The sample comes from a study of glioma-infiltrating T cells after dendritic cell vaccination. The data were produced by immunoSEQ multiplex PCR, yet TCRdb's version contains in-frame clones alone and is incomplete. The data show about 76,000 clones, with around 90% seen just once and 2% to 2.5% held by the top ten. As for time point: after dendritic cell vaccination, including at tumor progression/relapse. Isocitrate dehydrogenase mutation was absent in all glioblastoma patients. The clonotype comes from a human donor with glioblastoma. The sequencing used blood, collected after dendritic cell vaccination.

The CDR3, as DNA: TGCGCCAGCAGCTCGCAGGGTCAAGAGACCCAGTACTTC. This sequence encodes CASSSQGQETQYF. The chain joins TRBV5-1 to TRBJ2-5, with a possible D match to TRBD1 (5 bases). This CDR3 has 13 residues. V was clipped by 3 bases and J by 2 bases, with 8 bases between them. Looked up from germline, CDR1 is SGHRS and CDR2 is YFSETQ.